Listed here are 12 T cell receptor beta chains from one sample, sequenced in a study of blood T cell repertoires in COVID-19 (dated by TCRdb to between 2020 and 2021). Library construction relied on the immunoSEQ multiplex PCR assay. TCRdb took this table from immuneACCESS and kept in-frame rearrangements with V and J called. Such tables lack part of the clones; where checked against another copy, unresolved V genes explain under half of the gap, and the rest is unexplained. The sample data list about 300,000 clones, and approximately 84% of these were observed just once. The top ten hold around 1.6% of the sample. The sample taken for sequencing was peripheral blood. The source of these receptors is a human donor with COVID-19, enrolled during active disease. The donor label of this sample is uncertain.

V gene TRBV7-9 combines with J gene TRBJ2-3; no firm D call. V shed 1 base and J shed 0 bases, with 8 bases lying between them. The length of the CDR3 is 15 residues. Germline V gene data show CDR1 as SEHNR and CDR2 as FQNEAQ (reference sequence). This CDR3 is CASSLGSPSTDTQYF. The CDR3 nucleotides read TGTGCCAGCAGCTTAGGCAGTCCTAGCACAGATACGCAGTATTTT.

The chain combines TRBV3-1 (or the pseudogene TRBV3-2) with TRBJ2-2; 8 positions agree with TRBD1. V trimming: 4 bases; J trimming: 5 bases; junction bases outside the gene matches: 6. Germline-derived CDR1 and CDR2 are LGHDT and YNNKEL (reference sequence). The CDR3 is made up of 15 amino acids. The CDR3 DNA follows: TGTGCCAGCAGCCGCGGACAGGGAGTTACCGGGGAGCTGTTTTTT. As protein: CASSRGQGVTGELFF.

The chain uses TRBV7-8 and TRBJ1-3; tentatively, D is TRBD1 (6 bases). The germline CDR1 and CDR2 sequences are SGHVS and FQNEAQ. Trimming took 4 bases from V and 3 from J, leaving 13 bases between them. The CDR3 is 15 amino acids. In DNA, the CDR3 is TGTGCCAGCAGCTCCCGGACAGATTTTGGAAACACCATATATTTT. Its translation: CASSSRTDFGNTIYF.

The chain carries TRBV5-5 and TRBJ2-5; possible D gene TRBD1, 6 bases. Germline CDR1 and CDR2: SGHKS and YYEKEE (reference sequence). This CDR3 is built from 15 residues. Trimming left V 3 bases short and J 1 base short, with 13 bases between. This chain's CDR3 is CASSSGHKSQETQYF. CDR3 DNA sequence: TGTGCCAGCAGCTCGGGACACAAGAGCCAAGAGACCCAGTACTTC. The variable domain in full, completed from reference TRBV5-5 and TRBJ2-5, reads DAGVTQSPTHLIKTRGQQVTLRCSPISGHKSVSWYQQVLGQGPQFIFQYYEKEERGRGNFPDRFSARQFPNYSSELNVNALLLGDSALYLCASSSGHKSQETQYFGPGTRLLVL.

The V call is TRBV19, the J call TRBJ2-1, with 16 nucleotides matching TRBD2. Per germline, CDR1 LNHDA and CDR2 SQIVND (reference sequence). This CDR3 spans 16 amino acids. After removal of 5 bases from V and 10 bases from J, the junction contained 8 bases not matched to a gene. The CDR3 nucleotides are TGTGCCAGTAGTCGTACGGGACTAGCGGGAGGGCGGGAGCAGTTCTTC. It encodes CASSRTGLAGGREQFF.

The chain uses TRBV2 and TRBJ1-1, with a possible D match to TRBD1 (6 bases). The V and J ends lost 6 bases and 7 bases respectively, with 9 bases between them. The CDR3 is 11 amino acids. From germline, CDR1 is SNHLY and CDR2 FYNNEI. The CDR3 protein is CASSRTVEAFF. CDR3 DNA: TGTGCCAGCAGCCGGACAGTTGAAGCTTTCTTT.

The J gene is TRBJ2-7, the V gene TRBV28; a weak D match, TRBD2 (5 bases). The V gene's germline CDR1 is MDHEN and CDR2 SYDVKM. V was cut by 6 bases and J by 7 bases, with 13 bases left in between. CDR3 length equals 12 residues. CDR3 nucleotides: TGTGCCAGCAGGCCCACAGCGGCTGAGCAGTACTTC. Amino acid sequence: CASRPTAAEQYF.

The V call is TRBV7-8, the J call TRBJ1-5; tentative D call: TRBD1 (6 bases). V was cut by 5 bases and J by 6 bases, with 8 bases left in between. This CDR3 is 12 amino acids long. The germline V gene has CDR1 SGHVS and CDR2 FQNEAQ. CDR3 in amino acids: CASSAGAQPQHF. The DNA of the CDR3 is TGTGCCAGCAGCGCAGGGGCTCAGCCCCAGCATTTT.

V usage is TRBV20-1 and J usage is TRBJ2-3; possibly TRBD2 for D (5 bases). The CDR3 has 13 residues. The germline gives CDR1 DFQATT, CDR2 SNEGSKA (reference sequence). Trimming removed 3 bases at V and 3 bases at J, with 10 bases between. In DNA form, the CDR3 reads TGCAGTGCTAGTTCGCCGGGGACAGATACGCAGTATTTT. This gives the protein CSASSPGTDTQYF.

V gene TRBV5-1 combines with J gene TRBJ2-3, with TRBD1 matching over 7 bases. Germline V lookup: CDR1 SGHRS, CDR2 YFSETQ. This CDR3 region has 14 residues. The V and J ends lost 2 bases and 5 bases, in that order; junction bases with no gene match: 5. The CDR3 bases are TGCGCCAGCAGCTTCGACAGGGTGGGAGATACGCAGTATTTT. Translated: CASSFDRVGDTQYF.

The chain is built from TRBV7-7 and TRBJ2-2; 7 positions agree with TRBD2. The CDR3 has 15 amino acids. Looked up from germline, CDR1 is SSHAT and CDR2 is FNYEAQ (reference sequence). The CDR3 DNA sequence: TGTGCTAGCGCCCTAGCGGCCTCGAACACCGGGGAGCTGTTTTTT. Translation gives CASALAASNTGELFF.

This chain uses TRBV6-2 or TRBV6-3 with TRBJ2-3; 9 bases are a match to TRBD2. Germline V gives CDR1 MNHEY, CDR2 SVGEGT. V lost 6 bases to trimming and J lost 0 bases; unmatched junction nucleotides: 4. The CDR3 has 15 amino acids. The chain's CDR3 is CASSKREASTDTQYF. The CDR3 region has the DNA TGTGCCAGCAGCAAGCGGGAGGCAAGCACAGATACGCAGTATTTT.